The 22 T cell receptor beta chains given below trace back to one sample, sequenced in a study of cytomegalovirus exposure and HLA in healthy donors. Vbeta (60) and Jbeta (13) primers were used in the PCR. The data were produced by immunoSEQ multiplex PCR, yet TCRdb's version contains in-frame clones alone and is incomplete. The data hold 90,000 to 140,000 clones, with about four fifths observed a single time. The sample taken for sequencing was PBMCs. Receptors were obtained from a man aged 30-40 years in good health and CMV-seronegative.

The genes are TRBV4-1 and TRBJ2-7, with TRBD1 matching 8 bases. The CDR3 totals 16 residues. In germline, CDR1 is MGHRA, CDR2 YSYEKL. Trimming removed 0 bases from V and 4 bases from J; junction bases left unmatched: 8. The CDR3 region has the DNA TGCGCCAGCAGCCAAGATAGGACAGGGATAGGTTACGAGCAGTACTTC. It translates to CASSQDRTGIGYEQYF.

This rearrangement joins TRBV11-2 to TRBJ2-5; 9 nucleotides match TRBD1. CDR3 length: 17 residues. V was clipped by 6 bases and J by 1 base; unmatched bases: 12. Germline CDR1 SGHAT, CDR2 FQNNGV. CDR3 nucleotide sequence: TGTGCCAGCAGACTCACGAACTGGGGACAGGGCCAAGAGACCCAGTACTTC. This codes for CASRLTNWGQGQETQYF.

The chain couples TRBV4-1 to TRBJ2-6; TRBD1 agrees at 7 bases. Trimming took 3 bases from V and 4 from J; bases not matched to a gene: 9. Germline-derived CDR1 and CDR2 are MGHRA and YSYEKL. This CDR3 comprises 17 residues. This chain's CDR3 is CASSQPEGARGANVLTF. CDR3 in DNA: TGCGCCAGCAGCCAGCCCGAGGGGGCGCGAGGGGCCAACGTCCTGACTTTC.

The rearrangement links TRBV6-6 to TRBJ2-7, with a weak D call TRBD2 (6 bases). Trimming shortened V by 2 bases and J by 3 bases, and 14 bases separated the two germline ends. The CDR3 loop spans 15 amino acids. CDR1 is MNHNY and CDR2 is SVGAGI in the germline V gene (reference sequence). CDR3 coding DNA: TGTGCCAGCAGTTACGGGGGGAGCGGAGACTACGAGCAGTACTTC. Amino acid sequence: CASSYGGSGDYEQYF.

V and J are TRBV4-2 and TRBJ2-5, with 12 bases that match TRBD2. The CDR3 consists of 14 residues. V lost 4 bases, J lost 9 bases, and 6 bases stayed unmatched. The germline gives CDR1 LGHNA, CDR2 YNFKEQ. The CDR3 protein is CASSPGLAGNAQYF. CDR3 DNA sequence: TGTGCCAGCAGCCCGGGACTAGCGGGCAACGCCCAGTACTTC.

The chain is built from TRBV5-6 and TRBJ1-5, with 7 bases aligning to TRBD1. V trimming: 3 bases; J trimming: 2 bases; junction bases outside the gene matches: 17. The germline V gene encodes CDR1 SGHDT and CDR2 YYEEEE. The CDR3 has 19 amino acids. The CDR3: CASSWSRGTATLGNQPQHF. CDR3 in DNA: TGTGCCAGCAGCTGGTCCCGAGGGACAGCCACTCTAGGCAATCAGCCCCAGCATTTT.

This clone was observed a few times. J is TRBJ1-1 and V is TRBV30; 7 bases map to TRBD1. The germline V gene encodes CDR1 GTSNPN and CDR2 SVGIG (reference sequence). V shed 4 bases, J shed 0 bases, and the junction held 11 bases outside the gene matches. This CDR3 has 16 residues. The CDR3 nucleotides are TGTGCCTGGATTAGAGGGACAGAGCCTATGAACACTGAAGCTTTCTTT. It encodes CAWIRGTEPMNTEAFF.

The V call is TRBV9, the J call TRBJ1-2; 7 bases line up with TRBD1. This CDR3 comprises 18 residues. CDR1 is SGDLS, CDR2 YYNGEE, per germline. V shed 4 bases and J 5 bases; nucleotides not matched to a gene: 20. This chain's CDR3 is CASSPLSQGGQLGYGYTF. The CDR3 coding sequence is TGTGCCAGCAGCCCCCTCTCCCAAGGGGGACAGCTTGGGTATGGCTACACCTTC.

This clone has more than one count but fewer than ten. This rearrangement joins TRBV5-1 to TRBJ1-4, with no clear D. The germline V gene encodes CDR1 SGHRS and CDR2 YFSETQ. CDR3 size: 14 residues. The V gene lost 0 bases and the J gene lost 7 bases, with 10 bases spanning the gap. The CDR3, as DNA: TGCGCCAGCAGCTTGGCCGTGGGGAGTGAAAAACTGTTTTTT. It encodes CASSLAVGSEKLFF.

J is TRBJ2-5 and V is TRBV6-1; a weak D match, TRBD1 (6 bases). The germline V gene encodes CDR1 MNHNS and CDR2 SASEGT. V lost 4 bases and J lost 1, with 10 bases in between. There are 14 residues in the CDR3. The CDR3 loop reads CASSVTGTQETQYF. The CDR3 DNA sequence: TGTGCCAGCAGTGTAACAGGGACCCAAGAGACCCAGTACTTC.

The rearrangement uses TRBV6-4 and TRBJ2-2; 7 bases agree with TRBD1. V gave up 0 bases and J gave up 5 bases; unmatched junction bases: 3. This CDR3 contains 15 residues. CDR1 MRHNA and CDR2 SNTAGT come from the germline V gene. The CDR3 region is CASSDSGTDTGELFF. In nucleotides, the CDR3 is TGTGCCAGCAGTGACTCCGGGACAGATACCGGGGAGCTGTTTTTT.

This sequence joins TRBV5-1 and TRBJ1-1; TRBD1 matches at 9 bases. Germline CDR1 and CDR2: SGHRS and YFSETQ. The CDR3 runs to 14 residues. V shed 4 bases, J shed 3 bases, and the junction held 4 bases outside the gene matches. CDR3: CASSVGQGHTEAFF. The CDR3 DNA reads TGCGCCAGCAGCGTTGGACAGGGGCACACTGAAGCTTTCTTT. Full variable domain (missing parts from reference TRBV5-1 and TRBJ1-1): KAGVTQTPRYLIKTRGQQVTLSCSPISGHRSVSWYQQTPGQGLQFLFEYFSETQRNKGNFPGRFSGRQFSNSRSEMNVSTLELGDSALYLCASSVGQGHTEAFFGQGTRLTVV.

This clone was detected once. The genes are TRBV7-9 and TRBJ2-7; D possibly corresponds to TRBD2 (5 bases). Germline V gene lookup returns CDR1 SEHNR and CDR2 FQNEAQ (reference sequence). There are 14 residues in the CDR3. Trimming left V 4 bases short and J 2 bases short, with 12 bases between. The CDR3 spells CASSSGSDPYEQYF. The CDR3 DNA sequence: TGTGCCAGCAGCTCGGGATCCGATCCCTACGAGCAGTACTTC.

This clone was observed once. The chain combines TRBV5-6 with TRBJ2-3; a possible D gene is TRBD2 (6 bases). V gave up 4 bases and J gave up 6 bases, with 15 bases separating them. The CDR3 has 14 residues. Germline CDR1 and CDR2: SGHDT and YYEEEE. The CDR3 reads CASSPPGGVDTQYF. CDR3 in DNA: TGTGCCAGCAGCCCCCCTGGAGGGGTGGATACGCAGTATTTT.

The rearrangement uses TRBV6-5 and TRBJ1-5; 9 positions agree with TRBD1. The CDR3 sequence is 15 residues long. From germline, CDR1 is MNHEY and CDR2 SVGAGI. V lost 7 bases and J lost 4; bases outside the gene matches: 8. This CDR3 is CASKPGQGGNQPQHF. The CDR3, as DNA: TGTGCCAGCAAGCCGGGACAGGGCGGGAATCAGCCCCAGCATTTT.

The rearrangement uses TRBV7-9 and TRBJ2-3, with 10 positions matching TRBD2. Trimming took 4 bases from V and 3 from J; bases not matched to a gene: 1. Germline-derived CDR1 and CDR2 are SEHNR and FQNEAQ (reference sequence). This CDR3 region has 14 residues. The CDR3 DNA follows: TGTGCCAGCAGCTCGACTAGCGGGACAGATACGCAGTATTTT. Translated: CASSSTSGTDTQYF.

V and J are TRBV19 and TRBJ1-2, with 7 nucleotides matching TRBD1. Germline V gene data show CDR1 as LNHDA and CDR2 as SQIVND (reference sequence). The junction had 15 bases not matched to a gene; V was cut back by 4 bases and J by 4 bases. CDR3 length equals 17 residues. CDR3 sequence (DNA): TGTGCCAGTAGTAGGACCTTTAGGGGACAGAGATCCTATGGCTACACCTTC. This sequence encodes CASSRTFRGQRSYGYTF.

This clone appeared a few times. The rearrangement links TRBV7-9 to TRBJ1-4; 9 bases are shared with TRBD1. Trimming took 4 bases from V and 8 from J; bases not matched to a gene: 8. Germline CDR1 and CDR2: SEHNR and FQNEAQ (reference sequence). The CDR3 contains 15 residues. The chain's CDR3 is CASSSGDRAFEKLFF. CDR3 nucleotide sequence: TGTGCCAGCAGCTCCGGGGACAGGGCTTTCGAAAAACTGTTTTTT. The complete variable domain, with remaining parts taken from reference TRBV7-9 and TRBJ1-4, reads DTGVSQNPRHKITKRGQNVTFRCDPISEHNRLYWYRQTLGQGPEFLTYFQNEAQLEKSRLLSDRFSAERPKGSFSTLEIQRTEQGDSAMYLCASSSGDRAFEKLFFGSGTQLSVL.

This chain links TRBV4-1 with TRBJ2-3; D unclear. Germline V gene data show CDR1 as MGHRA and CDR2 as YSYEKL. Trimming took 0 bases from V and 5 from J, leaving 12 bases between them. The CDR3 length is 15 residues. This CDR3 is CASSQERTVKDTQYF. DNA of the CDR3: TGCGCCAGCAGCCAAGAAAGAACAGTGAAAGATACGCAGTATTTT.

CDR3 residues: CASSELGQAMFKNIQYF. The CDR3 nucleotides are TGTGCCAGCAGTGAATTGGGACAGGCCATGTTCAAAAACATTCAGTACTTC. The chain joins TRBV28 to TRBJ2-4; 8 bases match TRBD1. Germline CDR1 and CDR2: MDHEN and SYDVKM. The CDR3 spans 17 residues. J gave up 3 bases and V 5 bases, and 12 bases lay outside the gene matches.

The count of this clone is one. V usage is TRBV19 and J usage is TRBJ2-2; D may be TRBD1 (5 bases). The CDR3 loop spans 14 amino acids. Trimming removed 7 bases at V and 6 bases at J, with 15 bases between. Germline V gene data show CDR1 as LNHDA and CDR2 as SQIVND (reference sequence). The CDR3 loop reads CASTEYRSAGELFF. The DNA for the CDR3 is TGTGCCAGTACAGAGTACAGGAGTGCCGGGGAGCTGTTTTTT.

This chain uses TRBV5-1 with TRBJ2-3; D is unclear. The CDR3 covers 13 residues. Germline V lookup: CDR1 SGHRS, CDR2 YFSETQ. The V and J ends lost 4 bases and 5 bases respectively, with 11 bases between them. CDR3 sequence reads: CASSQPRVDTQYF. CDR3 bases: TGCGCCAGCAGCCAGCCCCGGGTAGATACGCAGTATTTT.